Each of the 18 T cell receptor beta chains below was sequenced from the same sample in a study of blood T cell repertoires in COVID-19. Sequencing used immunoSEQ multiplex PCR; TCRdb keeps in-frame clones, though not all of them. The sample carries about 92,000 clones, 72% recorded once. What was sequenced was peripheral blood. These receptor sequences come from a woman aged 55-69 years in a cohort sampled during active or convalescent COVID-19.

This clone was recorded only once. The chain carries TRBV11-2 and TRBJ1-4; D is possibly TRBD1 (5 bases). Between the trimmed V and J ends, which lost 4 bases and 2 bases, there was a span of 11 bases. The germline gives CDR1 SGHAT, CDR2 FQNNGV. The CDR3 has 15 amino acids. CDR3 residues: CASSSRGFTNEKLFF. The CDR3 nucleotides read TGTGCCAGCAGCTCTAGGGGTTTCACTAATGAAAAACTGTTTTTT.

This clone occurred many times. J is TRBJ1-5 and V is TRBV25-1, with D perhaps matching TRBD1 (6 bases). The CDR3 spans 14 residues. Germline CDR1 MGHDK, CDR2 SYGVNS. Trimming took 3 bases from V and 6 from J, leaving 12 bases between them. This chain's CDR3 is CASSDRGFFQPQHF. CDR3 bases: TGTGCCAGCAGTGACAGGGGTTTTTTTCAGCCCCAGCATTTT. The full variable domain, completed using reference TRBV25-1 and TRBJ1-5, is EADIYQTPRYLVIGTGKKITLECSQTMGHDKMYWYQQDPGMELHLIHYSYGVNSTEKGDLSSESTVSRIRTEHFPLTLESARPSHTSQYLCASSDRGFFQPQHFGDGTRLSIL.

This sequence joins TRBV2 and TRBJ2-3; 11 nucleotides agree with TRBD2. The trim removed 7 bases at V and 1 base at J, leaving 1 base unmatched. The CDR3 spans 14 residues. Looked up from germline, CDR1 is SNHLY and CDR2 is FYNNEI. The CDR3 spells CASKLAGGTDTQYF. The DNA of the CDR3 is TGTGCCAGCAAACTAGCGGGGGGCACAGATACGCAGTATTTT.

On this clone: This CDR3 is also generated by other DNA sequences in the sample. This sequence joins TRBV28 and TRBJ2-7; D is unclear. This CDR3 is built from 13 residues. V was pared by 1 base and J by 0 bases, with 4 bases between. Germline V gene sequence: CDR1 MDHEN, CDR2 SYDVKM. The chain's CDR3 is CASSLSSSYEQYF. The CDR3, as DNA: TGTGCCAGCAGTTTATCTAGCTCCTACGAGCAGTACTTC.

This sequence joins TRBV5-6 and TRBJ2-1, with 8 bases aligning to TRBD1. This CDR3 region has 17 residues. Germline values: CDR1 SGHDT, CDR2 YYEEEE. With V trimmed by 0 bases and J by 3 bases, 8 bases remained unmatched. CDR3 in DNA: TGTGCCAGCAGCTTGGGATTAGCGGACAGGGACTACAATGAGCAGTTCTTC. Protein sequence: CASSLGLADRDYNEQFF.

This clone has just one count. The V and J genes are TRBV10-3 and TRBJ2-3; tentatively, D is TRBD1 (5 bases). The CDR3 totals 15 residues. With 4 bases removed from V and 1 base from J, the gap between germline ends came to 12 bases. Germline CDR1 ENHRY, CDR2 SYGVKD. The DNA for the CDR3 is TGTGCCATCAGTGGGGGCAGGGTTGGCACAGATACGCAGTATTTT. It codes for CAISGGRVGTDTQYF.

The chain has TRBV10-3 and TRBJ2-1; 8 bases line up with TRBD2. V lost 3 bases and J lost 7; bases outside the gene matches: 8. The CDR3 is made up of 15 amino acids. From germline, CDR1 is ENHRY and CDR2 SYGVKD. CDR3 residues: CAISDPGTRLNEQFF. The CDR3 nucleotides read TGTGCCATCAGTGATCCCGGGACTAGATTAAATGAGCAGTTCTTC.

The rearrangement uses TRBV7-8 and TRBJ2-5; TRBD2 agrees at 9 bases. Germline CDR1 SGHVS, CDR2 FQNEAQ. The CDR3 spans 16 residues. Unmatched junction bases numbered 11, after V lost 1 base and J lost 8 bases. CDR3 coding DNA: TGTGCCAGCAGCTTAGTCCTAGCGGGGCTCCAGTCTACCCAGTACTTC. Residues: CASSLVLAGLQSTQYF.

The sample holds many counts of this clone. The chain combines TRBV4-1 with TRBJ2-3; possible D gene TRBD2, 6 bases. CDR1 is MGHRA, CDR2 YSYEKL, per germline. The CDR3 runs to 17 residues. Deletions cut 0 bases from V and 4 bases from J, with 17 bases between. CDR3 region: CASSQDPGLPTADTQYF. The CDR3 coding sequence is TGCGCCAGCAGCCAAGATCCGGGACTTCCCACGGCAGATACGCAGTATTTT.

This clone was found once. The chain couples TRBV5-4 to TRBJ1-6; no reliable D call. The CDR3 runs 14 residues. CDR1 and CDR2 (germline): SGHNT, YYREEE (reference sequence). V gave up 0 bases and J gave up 4 bases, with 5 bases separating them. CDR3 protein: CASSLDRYNSPLHF. The CDR3 bases are TGTGCCAGCAGCTTGGACAGATATAATTCACCCCTCCACTTT.

This clone was counted a few times. The rearrangement uses TRBV6-2 or TRBV6-3 and TRBJ2-7; TRBD2 matches at 8 bases. Germline V gives CDR1 MNHEY, CDR2 SVGEGT. The CDR3 has 17 amino acids. V gave up 5 bases and J gave up 2 bases; unmatched junction bases: 14. This CDR3 reads CASSQHRTGGGTYEQYF. CDR3 coding DNA: TGTGCCAGCAGTCAACACCGGACGGGCGGGGGGACCTACGAGCAGTACTTC.

The chain recombines TRBV5-1 with TRBJ2-1; a possible D gene is TRBD2 (6 bases). The CDR3 is 15 residues long. Trimming pared 5 bases from V and 7 bases from J, leaving 19 bases between. Germline CDR1 is SGHRS and CDR2 is YFSETQ. CDR3 in amino acids: CASSPSGSRGNEQFF. For the CDR3, the DNA is TGCGCCAGCAGTCCAAGCGGGTCAAGGGGAAATGAGCAGTTCTTC.

The chain combines TRBV6-2 or TRBV6-3 with TRBJ1-5; TRBD1 matches at 10 bases. This CDR3 contains 15 residues. The J segment lost 4 bases and the V segment lost 6 bases, leaving 6 bases of the junction unmatched. The germline CDR1 and CDR2 sequences are MNHEY and SVGEGT. This CDR3 reads CASSHLGQGNQPQHF. In DNA form, the CDR3 reads TGTGCCAGCAGCCACTTGGGACAGGGGAATCAGCCCCAGCATTTT.

J is TRBJ1-4 and V is TRBV2, with unresolved D. From germline, CDR1 is SNHLY and CDR2 FYNNEI. The CDR3 contains 14 residues. V lost 3 bases and J lost 4, with 9 bases in between. CDR3 nucleotides: TGTGCCAGCAGTGATACCGGGTTTAATGAAAAACTGTTTTTT. Translation gives CASSDTGFNEKLFF.

The CDR3 reads CASSRTDGEQYF. The CDR3 bases are TGTGCCAGCAGTCGGACAGACGGCGAGCAGTACTTC. The chain uses TRBV6-5 and TRBJ2-7, with D possibly being TRBD1 (6 bases). With 5 bases removed from V and 6 bases from J, the gap between germline ends came to 11 bases. The CDR3 is made up of 12 amino acids. Germline CDR1 and CDR2: MNHEY and SVGAGI.

This chain connects TRBV28 to TRBJ1-5, with D maybe TRBD1 (5 bases). The V end was cut by 5 bases, the J end by 2 bases, with 13 bases between. This CDR3 has 15 amino acids. Germline V gives CDR1 MDHEN, CDR2 SYDVKM. The CDR3 here is CASSVDIRRNQPQHF. CDR3 bases: TGTGCCAGCAGTGTGGACATCCGTCGCAATCAGCCCCAGCATTTT.

This clone has just a few counts. V usage is TRBV5-1 and J usage is TRBJ1-1; D is undetermined. The V gene's germline CDR1 is SGHRS and CDR2 YFSETQ. The CDR3 extends over 13 amino acids. V dropped 0 bases and J dropped 11 bases, with 14 bases sitting between them. The CDR3 DNA is TGCGCCAGCAGCTTGGATGGCGGCCTTGTGGCTTTCTTT. This encodes CASSLDGGLVAFF.

The CDR3 DNA is TGTGCCAGCAGTACGGGACAGGGGCCCTACGAGCAGTACTTC. This sequence encodes CASSTGQGPYEQYF. The chain joins TRBV2 to TRBJ2-7, with 10 bases matching TRBD1. Germline V CDR1 and CDR2: SNHLY, FYNNEI. The CDR3 runs 14 residues. The V and J ends lost 5 bases and 2 bases, in that order; junction bases with no gene match: 3.